The clone carrying this T cell receptor (beta chain) showed up just a few times. Its antigen is undetermined. There are 13 residues in the CDR3. V dropped 5 bases and J dropped 8 bases, with 13 bases sitting between them. In germline, CDR1 is SGHVS, CDR2 FQNEAQ. This sample was included in a study of beta chain features in type 1 diabetes. Whole-study results and caveats: Shorter TCRB CDR3s, moderately but significantly so, marked every one of the four CD4+ subsets in Type 1 diabetes patients. PCR could preferentially amplify shorter templates, alike in patients and controls.

All of the isolated RNA was reverse transcribed, so expressed TCRB transcripts were sequenced. Clones were read by immunoSEQ multiplex PCR, and TCRdb kept only the in-frame ones, dropping some. The sample contains approximately 600,000 clones, approximately 13% of which appear only once. The source is a man aged 30 to 39 with type 1 diabetes. The material sequenced was naive CD4+ T cells from blood. The chain links TRBV7-8 to TRBJ2-1; D is unresolved. Written as DNA, the CDR3 is TGTGCCAGCAGCGAATTAAGGCGCGATGAGCAGTTCTTC. It translates to CASSELRRDEQFF.